This is a list of T cell receptor beta chains from one sample in a study of blood T cell repertoires in COVID-19. Sequencing was performed with immunoSEQ multiplex PCR; in TCRdb, only in-frame clones are kept and a portion is missing. The repertoire includes approximately 89,000 clones, 70% to 90% of them detected once, and 4% to 5.5% sits in the top ten. Source material: peripheral blood. These TCRs come from a man in his 70s with acute or convalescent COVID-19. The CDR3 runs from the conserved cysteine through the conserved F or W. The order of the fields is clone size, V gene, D gene, J gene, CDR3 protein, CDR3 DNA. A D gene is named only where the DNA matches it firmly. Size values are once, few and many counts, or a class for expanded clones, and some rows have none.

-	TRBV19	TRBD1	TRBJ1-2	CASSIGQGDFGYTF	TGTGCCAGTAGTATCGGACAGGGGGATTTTGGCTACACCTTC
-	TRBV15	TRBD1	TRBJ1-6	CATSRVDRDNSPLHF	TGTGCCACCAGCAGAGTCGACAGGGATAATTCACCCCTCCACTTT
-	TRBV5-1	TRBD1	TRBJ1-3	CASSLGGDRIGNTIYF	TGCGCCAGCAGCTTGGGTGGGGACAGGATTGGAAACACCATATATTTT
-	TRBV11-3	TRBD1	TRBJ2-1	CASSRQGVLYNEQFF	TGTGCCAGCAGCCGACAGGGGGTCCTCTACAATGAGCAGTTCTTC
-	TRBV6-1	-	TRBJ1-5	CASSEVGGDQPQHF	TGTGCCAGCAGTGAAGTAGGGGGGGATCAGCCCCAGCATTTT
-	TRBV9	-	TRBJ1-2	CASSVTGGIQYGYTF	TGTGCCAGCAGCGTAACGGGAGGTATTCAGTATGGCTACACCTTC
many	TRBV19	TRBD1	TRBJ1-6	CASSMGQSNSPLHF	TGTGCCAGTAGTATGGGACAGTCAAATTCACCCCTCCACTTT
-	TRBV28	TRBD2	TRBJ2-5	CASFSATSRGQETQYF	TGTGCCAGCTTCTCCGCGACTAGCCGGGGCCAAGAGACCCAGTACTTC
once	TRBV18	-	TRBJ1-2	CASSPDSQQGYTF	TGTGCCAGCTCACCAGACAGTCAGCAAGGCTACACCTTC
-	TRBV7-9	TRBD2	TRBJ2-3	CASSPGAGGRTDTQYF	TGTGCCAGCAGCCCGGGGGCGGGGGGCCGCACAGATACGCAGTATTTT
-	TRBV27	-	TRBJ1-6	CASSSPPAPLHF	TGTGCCAGCAGTTCACCTCCGGCACCCCTCCACTTT
-	TRBV5-1	-	TRBJ1-6	CASSLASSGVNSPLHF	TGCGCCAGCAGCTTGGCGAGCTCAGGGGTTAATTCACCCCTCCACTTT
few	TRBV13	TRBD2	TRBJ2-3	CASSLETSGYTDTQYF	TGTGCCAGCAGCTTAGAAACTAGCGGTTACACAGATACGCAGTATTTT
once	TRBV9	TRBD1	TRBJ2-1	CASSPGTGVHEQFF	TGTGCCAGCAGTCCCGGGACAGGGGTTCATGAGCAGTTCTTC
-	TRBV10-2	-	TRBJ1-2	CASSGDGQNYGYTF	TGCGCCAGCAGTGGGGACGGACAGAACTATGGCTACACCTTC
-	TRBV11-2	-	TRBJ2-5	CASSLVGVRETQYF	TGTGCCAGCAGCTTAGTCGGGGTCCGGGAGACCCAGTACTTC
once	TRBV19	-	TRBJ2-3	CASSITGPLGGTDTQYF	TGTGCCAGTAGTATTACAGGGCCCCTTGGGGGCACAGATACGCAGTATTTT
once	TRBV9	-	TRBJ2-7	CASSVSGGSREQYF	TGTGCCAGCAGCGTCTCAGGGGGGTCTAGGGAGCAGTACTTC
-	TRBV9	-	TRBJ1-2	CASSVGLNYGYTF	TGTGCCAGCAGCGTGGGACTTAACTATGGCTACACCTTC
-	TRBV2	-	TRBJ1-1	CASSVTANTEAFF	TGTGCCAGCAGTGTCACAGCGAACACTGAAGCTTTCTTT
-	TRBV5-1	TRBD1	TRBJ2-5	CASSGDSQETQYF	TGCGCCAGCAGCGGGGACAGCCAAGAGACCCAGTACTTC
-	TRBV5-1	TRBD1	TRBJ2-1	CASSLWDRPTGYNEQFF	TGCGCCAGCAGCCTCTGGGACAGGCCGACTGGCTACAATGAGCAGTTCTTC
-	TRBV7-9	-	TRBJ2-2	CASRSTGATRRELFF	TGTGCCAGCAGATCTACCGGAGCTACAAGGCGGGAGCTGTTTTTT
-	TRBV28	-	TRBJ1-2	CASSLTRDAERYTF	TGTGCCAGCAGTTTAACCAGGGATGCGGAACGCTACACCTTC
once	TRBV30	TRBD2	TRBJ2-5	CAWSAKLPGLAGETQYF	TGTGCCTGGAGTGCAAAATTACCGGGACTAGCGGGAGAGACCCAGTACTTC
-	TRBV19	-	TRBJ1-5	CASSIKEKAVGFQPQHF	TGTGCCAGTAGTATAAAGGAGAAGGCTGTGGGTTTTCAGCCCCAGCATTTT
-	TRBV7-9	-	TRBJ1-6	CASSLAGVYNSPLHF	TGTGCCAGCAGCTTAGCTGGAGTTTATAATTCACCCCTCCACTTT
-	TRBV13	-	TRBJ2-3	CASSRRGDTQYF	TGTGCCAGCAGCCGGCGAGGGGATACGCAGTATTTT
-	TRBV5-8	TRBD2	TRBJ2-5	CASSLGTSGEETQYF	TGTGCCAGCAGCTTGGGGACTAGCGGGGAAGAGACCCAGTACTTC
-	TRBV30	TRBD1	TRBJ1-1	CASQTGVNTEAFF	TGTGCCTCTCAGACAGGGGTGAACACTGAAGCTTTCTTT
-	TRBV7-9	-	TRBJ2-4	CASSSTVAKNIQYF	TGTGCCAGCAGCTCCACAGTAGCCAAAAACATTCAGTACTTC
-	TRBV28	TRBD1	TRBJ2-2	CASSPPGQRGTGELFF	TGTGCCAGCAGTCCGCCGGGACAGCGAGGCACCGGGGAGCTGTTTTTT
-	TRBV3-1/TRBV3-2	TRBD2	TRBJ2-3	CASSQDPHPPLGLAGGPGDTQYF	TGTGCCAGCAGCCAAGACCCCCATCCCCCCCTGGGACTAGCGGGGGGGCCAGGTGATACGCAGTATTTT
-	TRBV6-5	-	TRBJ2-3	CASRQGLNTDTQYF	TGTGCCAGCAGGCAGGGCCTGAACACAGATACGCAGTATTTT
-	TRBV19	-	TRBJ2-2	CASSITSSAGELFF	TGTGCCAGTAGTATAACTAGCTCCGCCGGGGAGCTGTTTTTT
few	TRBV19	TRBD1	TRBJ1-3	CASSMGQQNSGNTIYF	TGTGCCAGTAGTATGGGACAGCAAAACTCTGGAAACACCATATATTTT
-	TRBV4-2	-	TRBJ2-3	CASSQSYREADTQYF	TGTGCCAGCAGCCAAAGCTATCGTGAAGCAGATACGCAGTATTTT
-	TRBV6-5	-	TRBJ2-1	CASRSNRVSYNEQFF	TGTGCCAGCAGATCCAACAGGGTTTCCTACAATGAGCAGTTCTTC
-	TRBV18	-	TRBJ1-3	CASSPGGSGNTIYF	TGTGCCAGCTCACCAGGGGGGTCCGGAAACACCATATATTTT
-	TRBV19	TRBD1	TRBJ1-6	CASSPGQNNSPLHF	TGTGCCAGTAGTCCGGGACAGAATAATTCACCCCTCCACTTT
-	TRBV10-1	-	TRBJ2-7	CASSSLRRDEQYF	TGCGCCAGCAGTTCCCTCAGGAGGGACGAGCAGTACTTC
-	TRBV3-1/TRBV3-2	-	TRBJ1-5	CASSQNRVQPQHF	TGTGCCAGCAGCCAAAACAGGGTTCAGCCCCAGCATTTT
-	TRBV3-1/TRBV3-2	-	TRBJ1-1	CASSPRGPRGGYTEAFF	TGTGCCAGCAGCCCCCGGGGACCGAGGGGGGGATACACTGAAGCTTTCTTT
-	TRBV7-9	-	TRBJ2-2	CASNHQSQGGTGELFF	TGTGCCAGCAACCACCAATCCCAGGGCGGCACCGGGGAGCTGTTTTTT
-	TRBV5-4	-	TRBJ2-2	CASSLPAGTGELFF	TGTGCCAGCAGCTTACCTGCAGGAACCGGGGAGCTGTTTTTT
-	TRBV11-2	-	TRBJ1-3	CASSLSSSGNTIYF	TGTGCCAGCAGCTTATCGAGCTCTGGAAACACCATATATTTT
-	TRBV10-2	-	TRBJ1-5	CASSDSTRGSNQPQHF	TGCGCCAGCAGTGATTCCACTCGGGGGAGCAATCAGCCCCAGCATTTT
-	TRBV7-3	-	TRBJ2-3	CASSLSGLGTDTQYF	TGTGCCAGCAGCTTATCCGGTTTAGGCACAGATACGCAGTATTTT
-	TRBV20-1	-	TRBJ1-2	CSASSRSHYGYTF	TGCAGTGCTAGTTCCAGGTCCCACTATGGCTACACCTTC
-	TRBV7-9	TRBD1	TRBJ2-2	CASSLRTGDTGELFF	TGTGCCAGCAGCCTCAGGACAGGGGATACCGGGGAGCTGTTTTTT
-	TRBV5-4	TRBD1	TRBJ1-2	CASSSTGSGGYTF	TGTGCCAGCAGCTCGACAGGGTCGGGTGGCTACACCTTC
-	TRBV5-5	-	TRBJ1-2	CASSLQGGFNYGYTF	TGTGCCAGCAGCTTGCAGGGAGGATTCAACTATGGCTACACCTTC
-	TRBV6-5	TRBD1	TRBJ1-1	CASRQTGVGGTEAFF	TGTGCCAGCAGGCAGACAGGGGTGGGTGGCACTGAAGCTTTCTTT
-	TRBV6-1	-	TRBJ1-5	CASSEALAGILNQPQHF	TGTGCCAGCAGTGAAGCGCTCGCAGGGATACTCAATCAGCCCCAGCATTTT
-	TRBV9	-	TRBJ1-1	CASSARDLSEAFF	TGTGCCAGCAGCGCGCGGGACCTCTCGGAAGCTTTCTTT
-	TRBV6-5	-	TRBJ1-5	CASSLRTDNQPQHF	TGTGCCAGCAGTCTCCGGACAGATAATCAGCCCCAGCATTTT
few	TRBV11-2	-	TRBJ1-1	CASSGTQTEAFF	TGTGCCAGCAGCGGGACACAGACTGAAGCTTTCTTT
-	TRBV19	TRBD1	TRBJ1-2	CASSSTQGRDYGYTF	TGTGCCAGTAGTAGCACACAGGGGAGAGACTATGGCTACACCTTC
-	TRBV11-3	-	TRBJ2-5	CASSKDRGQETQYF	TGTGCCAGCAGCAAAGACAGAGGCCAAGAGACCCAGTACTTC
-	TRBV2	-	TRBJ1-1	CAAHRERNTEAFF	TGTGCCGCCCACAGGGAGCGGAACACTGAAGCTTTCTTT